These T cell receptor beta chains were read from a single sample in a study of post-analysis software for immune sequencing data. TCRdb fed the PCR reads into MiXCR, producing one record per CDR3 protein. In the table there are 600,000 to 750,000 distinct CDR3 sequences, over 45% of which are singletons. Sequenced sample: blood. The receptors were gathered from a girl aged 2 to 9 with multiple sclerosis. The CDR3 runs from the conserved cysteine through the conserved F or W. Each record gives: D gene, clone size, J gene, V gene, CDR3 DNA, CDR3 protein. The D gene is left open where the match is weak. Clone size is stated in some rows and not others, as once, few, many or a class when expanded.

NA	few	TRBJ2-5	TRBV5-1	TGCGCCAGCAGCTCTTCCGACAGCCAAGAGACCCAGTACTTC	CASSSSDSQETQYF
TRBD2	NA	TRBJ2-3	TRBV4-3	TGCGCCAGCAGCTATGGCGGGGGGACGTTCACAGATACGCAGTATTTT	CASSYGGGTFTDTQYF
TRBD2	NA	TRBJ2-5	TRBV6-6	TGTGCCAGCAGTTCCGGGGGGGATGGAGAGACCCAGTACTTC	CASSSGGDGETQYF
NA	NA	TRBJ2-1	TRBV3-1	TGTGCCAGCAGCCAGTCCACCGCGGGACTTCACAATGAGCAGTTCTTC	CASSQSTAGLHNEQFF
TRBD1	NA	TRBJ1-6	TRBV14	TGTGCCAGCAGCCGGGACAGTCTTTCACCCCTCCACTTT	CASSRDSLSPLHF
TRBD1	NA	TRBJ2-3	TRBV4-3	TGCGCCAGCAGCCAAGATTGGGCCGGGACAGGGAGGATACTAAGCACAGATACGCAGTATTTT	CASSQDWAGTGRILSTDTQYF
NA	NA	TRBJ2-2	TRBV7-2	TGTGCCAGCAGCTTAGCCTTCTCGGCTTTTGGAGATTCCACCGGGGAGCTGTTTTTT	CASSLAFSAFGDSTGELFF
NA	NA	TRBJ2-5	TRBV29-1	TGCAGCGTTCACGGGTCCCAAGAGACCCAGTACTTC	CSVHGSQETQYF
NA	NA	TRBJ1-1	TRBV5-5	TGTGCCAGCAGCCCCCCCAAGGGACTCACTGAAGCTTTCTTT	CASSPPKGLTEAFF
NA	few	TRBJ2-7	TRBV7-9	TGTGCCAGCAGCTCCAGGGGACGCTTCGAGCAGTACTTC	CASSSRGRFEQYF
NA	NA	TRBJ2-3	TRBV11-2	TGTGCCAGCAGCCCCCATAGTGCGCCGGATACGCAGTATTTT	CASSPHSAPDTQYF
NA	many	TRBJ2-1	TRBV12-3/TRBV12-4	TGTGCCAGCAGTCTGACCTCCCGGGACCCAAGGAGCTCCTACAATGAGCAGTTCTTC	CASSLTSRDPRSSYNEQFF
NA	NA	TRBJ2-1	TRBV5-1	TGCGCCAGCACCCCTCAACTCGTACCCAATGAGCAGTTCTTC	CASTPQLVPNEQFF
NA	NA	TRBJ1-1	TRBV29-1	TGCAGCGTTGGGGGACTGGGGAGGAGCGCTGAAGCTTTCTTT	CSVGGLGRSAEAFF
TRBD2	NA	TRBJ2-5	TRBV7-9	TGTGCCAGCAGCTTATTAGCGGGGGGGCGTGTGGCTGACCAAGAGACCCAGTACTTC	CASSLLAGGRVADQETQYF
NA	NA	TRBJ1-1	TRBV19	TGTGCCAGTGGGACCGTACTGAACACTGAAGCTTTCTTT	CASGTVLNTEAFF
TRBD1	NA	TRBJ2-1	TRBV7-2	TGTGCCAGCAGCTTAGCGGGGACAGGGATCAGCTCCTACAATGAGCAGTTCTTC	CASSLAGTGISSYNEQFF
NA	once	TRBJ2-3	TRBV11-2	TGTGCCAGCAGCCCAGCGTGGCCTCTCACAGATACGCAGTATTTT	CASSPAWPLTDTQYF
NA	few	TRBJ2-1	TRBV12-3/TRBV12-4	TGTGCCAGCAGCCTAGCTCGGGACTCTTCGAATGAGCAGTTCTTC	CASSLARDSSNEQFF
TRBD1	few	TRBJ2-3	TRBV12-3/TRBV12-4	TGTGCCAGCAGTATCGGACAGGAGGTAGATACGCAGTATTTT	CASSIGQEVDTQYF